What follows describes a single T cell receptor beta chain. A few counts support this clone. What antigen it recognizes has not been identified. Base qualities are not provided; no much larger clone lies one nucleotide away. In Seattle, one collaborating source enrolled patients while the infection was active and tracked those patients longitudinally over the course of disease. Each collaborating institution followed its own protocols to collect whole blood in K2EDTA tubes. For TCRbeta analysis, collaborator samples were shipped as frozen whole blood, as isolated PBMCs, or as DNA extracted from either sample type. Based on the germline V gene, the CDR1 and CDR2 sequences are MGHRA and YSYEKL. V lost 4 bases and J lost 1 base; the stretch between them is 13 bases long. Measured from the cysteine to the phenylalanine, the CDR3 is 15 residues long. Of the read, only the CDR3 DNA is kept; its 45 bases are in frame from base 1.

TCRbeta CDR3 regions were amplified from genomic DNA by means of the immunoSEQ Assay, a bias-controlled multiplex PCR. As for the original processing: The number of nucleated cells in each sample was estimated by amplification of reference gene primers within the assay. To quantify the absolute abundance of each unique TCRbeta CDR3 rearrangement, sequence reads were collapsed and filtered. For each sample, productive Simpson clonality was calculated as the square root of Simpson's diversity index over productive rearrangements. TCRdb stores this immuneACCESS table with in-frame sequences only. Part of the clones is absent; in the studies checked, under half of the shortfall reflects unresolved V genes, and no reason is known for the rest. V, J and clone size are those of that table, while D and trimming were read from the DNA. This sample is represented by roughly 180,000 clones; 94% of them were singletons. The ten largest clones represent roughly 0.7% of the sample.

This sample is part of a study of blood T cell repertoires in COVID-19 (dated by TCRdb to 2020 to 2021). Broadly, across the study: Collaborator samples came from the United States, Italy and Spain and covered acute and convalescent phases of COVID-19. The sample metadata nearly always contained a de-identified subject ID, COVID-19 status, age in years and sex. The samples were drawn from the first 160 participants of the ongoing ImmuneRACE study and from 1,254 subjects provided by 6 global collaborators. The material from the prospective study consisted of cDNA or gDNA derived from T cells, B-cell-depleted T cells, or PBMCs. Where available, HLA class I and class II types were obtained from metadata supplied by the sample provider rather than from assay-based typing. The dataset comprised deeply sampled blood TCRbeta repertoires from subjects exposed to, actively infected with, or recovered from COVID-19. The repertoires were released in a freely available public database intended as a resource for research on the immune response to SARS-CoV-2.

The paper as a whole reports these results and caveats: Clinical and demographic metadata were provided uncurated, with the amount varying by source and participant.

Sequenced material: peripheral blood. The receptor comes from a man aged 30-40 years with COVID-19, enrolled during active disease. The V gene is TRBV4-1 and the J gene is TRBJ1-1; tentative D gene TRBD1, with 5 bases matching. The DNA is TGCGCCAGCAGCCGATACGGACAATCGAACACTGAAGCTTTCTTT. Its coded protein is CASSRYGQSNTEAFF.